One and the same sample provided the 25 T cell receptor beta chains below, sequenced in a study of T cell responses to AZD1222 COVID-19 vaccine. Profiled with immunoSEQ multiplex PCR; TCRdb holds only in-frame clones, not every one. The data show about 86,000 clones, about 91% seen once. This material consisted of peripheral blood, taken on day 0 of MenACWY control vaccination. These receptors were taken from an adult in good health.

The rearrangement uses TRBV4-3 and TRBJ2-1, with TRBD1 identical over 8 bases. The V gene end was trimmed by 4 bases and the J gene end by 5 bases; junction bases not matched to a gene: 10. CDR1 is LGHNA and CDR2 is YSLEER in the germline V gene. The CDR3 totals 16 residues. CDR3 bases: TGCGCCAGCAGCCGGACCGGACAGGGAAGGAACAATGAGCAGTTCTTC. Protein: CASSRTGQGRNNEQFF.

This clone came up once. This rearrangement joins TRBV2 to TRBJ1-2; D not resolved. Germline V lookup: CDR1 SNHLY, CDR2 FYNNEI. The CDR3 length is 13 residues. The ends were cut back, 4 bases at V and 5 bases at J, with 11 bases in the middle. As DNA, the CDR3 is TGTGCCAGCAGTGCAAAGGGAGGTTATGGCTACACCTTC. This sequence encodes CASSAKGGYGYTF.

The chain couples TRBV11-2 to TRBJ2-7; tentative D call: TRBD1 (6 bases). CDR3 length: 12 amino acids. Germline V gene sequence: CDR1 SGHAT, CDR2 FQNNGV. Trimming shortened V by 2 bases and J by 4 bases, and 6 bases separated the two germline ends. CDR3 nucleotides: TGTGCCAGCAGCTTAACAGGGTACGAGCAGTACTTC. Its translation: CASSLTGYEQYF.

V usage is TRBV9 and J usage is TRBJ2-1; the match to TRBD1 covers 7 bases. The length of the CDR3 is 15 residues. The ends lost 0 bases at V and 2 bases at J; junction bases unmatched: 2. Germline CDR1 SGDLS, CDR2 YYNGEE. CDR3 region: CASSVEQGTYNEQFF. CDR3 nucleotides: TGTGCCAGCAGCGTAGAACAGGGGACCTACAATGAGCAGTTCTTC.

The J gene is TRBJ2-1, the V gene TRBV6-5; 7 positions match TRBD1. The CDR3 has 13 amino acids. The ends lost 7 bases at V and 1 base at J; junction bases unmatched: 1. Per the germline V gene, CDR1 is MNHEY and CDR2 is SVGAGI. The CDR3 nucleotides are TGTGCCAGCAAACAGGGGTCCTACAATGAGCAGTTCTTC. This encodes CASKQGSYNEQFF.

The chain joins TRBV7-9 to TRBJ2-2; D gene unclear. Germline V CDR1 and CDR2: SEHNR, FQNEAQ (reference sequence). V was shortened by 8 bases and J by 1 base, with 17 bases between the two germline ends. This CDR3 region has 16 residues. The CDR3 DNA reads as TGTGCCAGCCCCGTGACGGCCGAATGGAACACCGGGGAGCTGTTTTTT. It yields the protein CASPVTAEWNTGELFF.

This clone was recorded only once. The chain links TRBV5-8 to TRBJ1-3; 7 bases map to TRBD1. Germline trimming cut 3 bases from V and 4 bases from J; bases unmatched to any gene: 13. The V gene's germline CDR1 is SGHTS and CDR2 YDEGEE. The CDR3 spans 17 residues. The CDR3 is CASSSWTGGGLGNTIYF. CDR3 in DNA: TGTGCCAGCAGCTCGTGGACAGGAGGTGGATTAGGAAACACCATATATTTT.

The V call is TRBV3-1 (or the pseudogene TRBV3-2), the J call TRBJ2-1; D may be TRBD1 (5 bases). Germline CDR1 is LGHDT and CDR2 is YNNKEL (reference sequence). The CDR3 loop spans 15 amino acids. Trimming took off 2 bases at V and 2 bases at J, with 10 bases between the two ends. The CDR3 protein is CASSQNPGTYNEQFF. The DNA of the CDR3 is TGTGCCAGCAGCCAAAACCCAGGGACCTACAATGAGCAGTTCTTC.

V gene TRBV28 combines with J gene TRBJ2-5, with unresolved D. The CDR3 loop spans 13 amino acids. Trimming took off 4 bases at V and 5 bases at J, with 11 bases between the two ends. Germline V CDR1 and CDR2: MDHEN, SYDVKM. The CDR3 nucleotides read TGTGCCAGCAGTTCCCGGACCCGGGAGACCCAGTACTTC. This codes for CASSSRTRETQYF. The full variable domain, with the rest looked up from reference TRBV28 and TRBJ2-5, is DVKVTQSSRYLVKRTGEKVFLECVQDMDHENMFWYRQDPGLGLRLIYFSYDVKMKEKGDIPEGYSVSREKKERFSLILESASTNQTSMYLCASSSRTRETQYFGPGTRLLVL.

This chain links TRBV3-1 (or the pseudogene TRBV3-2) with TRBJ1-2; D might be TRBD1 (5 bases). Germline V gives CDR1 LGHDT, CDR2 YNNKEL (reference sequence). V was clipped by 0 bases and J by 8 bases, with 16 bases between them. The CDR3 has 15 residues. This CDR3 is CASSQEPGPGRGYTF. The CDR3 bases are TGTGCCAGCAGCCAAGAGCCGGGACCCGGGAGGGGCTACACCTTC.

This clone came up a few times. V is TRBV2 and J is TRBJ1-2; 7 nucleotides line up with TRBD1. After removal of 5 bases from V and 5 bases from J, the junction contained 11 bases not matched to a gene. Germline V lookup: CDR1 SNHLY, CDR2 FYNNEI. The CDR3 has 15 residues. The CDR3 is CASSSRPQGVYGYTF. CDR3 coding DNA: TGTGCCAGCAGTTCTAGACCCCAGGGGGTTTATGGCTACACCTTC.

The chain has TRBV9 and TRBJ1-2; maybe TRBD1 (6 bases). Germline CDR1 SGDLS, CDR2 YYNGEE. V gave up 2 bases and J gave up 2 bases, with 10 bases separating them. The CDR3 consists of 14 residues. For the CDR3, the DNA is TGTGCCAGCAGCGTCCGGGACACAAACTATGGCTACACCTTC. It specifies CASSVRDTNYGYTF.

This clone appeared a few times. The CDR3 region is CASMVGRRTGELFF. For the CDR3, the DNA is TGTGCCAGCATGGTGGGGCGTAGGACCGGGGAGCTGTTTTTT. The chain couples TRBV6-5 to TRBJ2-2; TRBD1 is a possible D gene (5 bases). V gave up 7 bases and J gave up 5 bases, with 14 bases separating them. Germline V gives CDR1 MNHEY, CDR2 SVGAGI. The CDR3 length is 14 residues.

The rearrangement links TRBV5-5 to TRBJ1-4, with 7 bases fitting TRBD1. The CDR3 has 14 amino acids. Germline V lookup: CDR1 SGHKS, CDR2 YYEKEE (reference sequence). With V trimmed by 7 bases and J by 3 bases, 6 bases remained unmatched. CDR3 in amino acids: CASADRAANEKLFF. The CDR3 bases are TGTGCCAGCGCAGACAGGGCGGCTAATGAAAAACTGTTTTTT.

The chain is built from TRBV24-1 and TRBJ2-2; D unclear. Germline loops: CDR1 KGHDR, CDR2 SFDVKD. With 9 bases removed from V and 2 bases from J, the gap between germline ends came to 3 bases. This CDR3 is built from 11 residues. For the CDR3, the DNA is TGTGCCACCGAAAACACCGGGGAGCTGTTTTTT. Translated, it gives CATENTGELFF.

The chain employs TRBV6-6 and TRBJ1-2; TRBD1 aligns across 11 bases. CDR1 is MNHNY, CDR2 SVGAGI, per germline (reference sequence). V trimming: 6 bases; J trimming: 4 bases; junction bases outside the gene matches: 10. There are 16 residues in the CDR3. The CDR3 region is CASRKTGTGGFYGYTF. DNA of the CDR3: TGTGCCAGCAGGAAGACCGGGACAGGGGGTTTCTATGGCTACACCTTC.

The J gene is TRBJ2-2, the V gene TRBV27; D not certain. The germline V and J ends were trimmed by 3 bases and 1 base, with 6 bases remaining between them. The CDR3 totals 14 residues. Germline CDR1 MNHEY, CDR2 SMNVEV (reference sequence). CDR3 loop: CASSFSENTGELFF. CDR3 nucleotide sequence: TGTGCCAGCAGTTTCTCGGAGAACACCGGGGAGCTGTTTTTT.

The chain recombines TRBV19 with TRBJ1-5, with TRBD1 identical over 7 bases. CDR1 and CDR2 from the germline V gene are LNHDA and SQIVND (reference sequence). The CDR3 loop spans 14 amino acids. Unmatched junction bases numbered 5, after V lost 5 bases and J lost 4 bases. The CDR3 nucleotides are TGTGCCAGTAGTGCTTCAGGGGGGAATCAGCCCCAGCATTTT. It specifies CASSASGGNQPQHF.

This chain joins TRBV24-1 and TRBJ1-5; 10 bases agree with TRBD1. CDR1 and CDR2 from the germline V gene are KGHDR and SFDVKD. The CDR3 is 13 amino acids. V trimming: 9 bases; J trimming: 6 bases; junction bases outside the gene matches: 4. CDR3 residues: CATAGTGVQPQHF. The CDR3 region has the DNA TGTGCCACCGCCGGGACAGGGGTTCAGCCCCAGCATTTT.

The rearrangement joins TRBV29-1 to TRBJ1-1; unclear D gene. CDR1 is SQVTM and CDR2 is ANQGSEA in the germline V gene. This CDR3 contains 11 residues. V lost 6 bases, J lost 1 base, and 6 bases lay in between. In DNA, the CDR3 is TGCAGCGTGGACGGGAACACTGAAGCTTTCTTT. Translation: CSVDGNTEAFF.

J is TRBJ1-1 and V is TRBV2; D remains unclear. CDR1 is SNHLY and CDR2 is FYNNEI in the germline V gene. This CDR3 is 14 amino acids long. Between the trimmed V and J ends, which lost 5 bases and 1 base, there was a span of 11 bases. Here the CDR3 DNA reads TGTGCCAGCAGTCGTAGGACGCCGAACACTGAAGCTTTCTTT. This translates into CASSRRTPNTEAFF.

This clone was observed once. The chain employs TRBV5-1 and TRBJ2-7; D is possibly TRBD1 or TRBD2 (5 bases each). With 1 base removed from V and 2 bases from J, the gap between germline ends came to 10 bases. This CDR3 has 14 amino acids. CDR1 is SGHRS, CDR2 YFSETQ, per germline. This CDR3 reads CASSLQRGAYEQYF. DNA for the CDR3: TGCGCCAGCAGCTTGCAGAGAGGGGCCTACGAGCAGTACTTC.

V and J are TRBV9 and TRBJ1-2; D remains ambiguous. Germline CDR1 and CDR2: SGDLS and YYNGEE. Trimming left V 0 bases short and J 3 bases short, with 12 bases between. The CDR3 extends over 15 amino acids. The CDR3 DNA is TGTGCCAGCAGCGTAGATAAGGACTCCTACTATGGCTACACCTTC. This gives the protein CASSVDKDSYYGYTF.

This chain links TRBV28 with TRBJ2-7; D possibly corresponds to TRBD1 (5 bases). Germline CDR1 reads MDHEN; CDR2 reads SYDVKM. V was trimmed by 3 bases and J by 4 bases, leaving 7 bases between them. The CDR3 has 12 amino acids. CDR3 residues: CASSFRQYEQYF. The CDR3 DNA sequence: TGTGCCAGCAGTTTTCGACAGTACGAGCAGTACTTC.

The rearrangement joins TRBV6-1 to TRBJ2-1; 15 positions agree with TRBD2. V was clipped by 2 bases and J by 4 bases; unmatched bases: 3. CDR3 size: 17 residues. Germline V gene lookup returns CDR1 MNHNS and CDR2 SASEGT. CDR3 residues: CASSERGLAGGYNEQFF. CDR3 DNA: TGTGCCAGCAGTGAACGAGGACTAGCGGGGGGGTACAATGAGCAGTTCTTC.